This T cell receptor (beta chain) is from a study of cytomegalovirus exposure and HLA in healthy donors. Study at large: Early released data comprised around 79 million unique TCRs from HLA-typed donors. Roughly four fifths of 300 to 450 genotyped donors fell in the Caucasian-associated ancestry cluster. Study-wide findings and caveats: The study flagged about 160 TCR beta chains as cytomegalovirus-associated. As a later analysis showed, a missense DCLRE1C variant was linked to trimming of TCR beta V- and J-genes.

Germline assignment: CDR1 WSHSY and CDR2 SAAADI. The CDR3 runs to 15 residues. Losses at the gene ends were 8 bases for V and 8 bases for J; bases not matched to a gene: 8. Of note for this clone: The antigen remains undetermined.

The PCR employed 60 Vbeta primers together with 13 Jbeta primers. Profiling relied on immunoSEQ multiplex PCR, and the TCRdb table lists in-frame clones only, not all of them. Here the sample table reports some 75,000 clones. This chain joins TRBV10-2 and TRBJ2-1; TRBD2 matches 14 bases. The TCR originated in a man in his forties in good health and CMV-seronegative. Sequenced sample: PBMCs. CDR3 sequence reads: CASVPGLAGADEQFF. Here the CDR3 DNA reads TGCGCCAGCGTCCCGGGACTAGCGGGAGCCGATGAGCAGTTCTTC.